These T cell receptor beta chains were read from a single sample in a study of technical replicates of blood from a few donors. Assay used: immunoSEQ multiplex PCR; TCRdb lists only in-frame clones, some missing. This sample has about 14,000 clones, with approximately 80% found just once. Sequencing was carried out using PBMCs. These receptors all come from a human donor in good health. Each CDR3 is given with its conserved first and last residue. A D gene is named only where the DNA matches it firmly. Size is stated for part of the rows, as once, few or many counts, or as a class when the clone is expanded.

V: TRBV5-6
J: TRBJ1-4
size: -
D: TRBD1
CDR3: CASSLEGASEKLFF
DNA: TGTGCCAGCAGCTTGGAGGGGGCGAGTGAAAAACTGTTTTTT

V: TRBV10-3
J: TRBJ2-1
size: -
D: TRBD1
CDR3: CAIGTGFNNEQFF
DNA: TGTGCCATCGGGACAGGTTTTAACAATGAGCAGTTCTTC

V: TRBV5-8
J: TRBJ2-1
size: -
D: TRBD2
CDR3: CASSWGTSGAYNEQFF
DNA: TGTGCCAGCAGCTGGGGGACTAGCGGAGCCTACAATGAGCAGTTCTTC

V: TRBV5-4
J: TRBJ1-2
size: few
D: TRBD1
CDR3: CASSLGAGGDGYTF
DNA: TGTGCCAGCAGCTTAGGTGCAGGGGGCGATGGCTACACCTTC

V: TRBV5-4
J: TRBJ2-7
size: few
D: TRBD1
CDR3: CASSRDRGFGEQYF
DNA: TGTGCCAGCAGCCGGGACAGGGGGTTCGGGGAGCAGTACTTC

V: TRBV19
J: TRBJ2-7
size: few
D: TRBD2
CDR3: CASSSRLAGGVENEQYF
DNA: TGTGCCAGTAGTTCTCGACTAGCGGGAGGCGTAGAAAACGAGCAGTACTTC

V: TRBV5-1
J: TRBJ2-7
size: -
D: TRBD2
CDR3: CASSKGLATASGYEQYF
DNA: TGCGCCAGCAGCAAGGGACTAGCGACCGCCTCGGGTTACGAGCAGTACTTC

V: TRBV10-1
J: TRBJ2-2
size: once
D: -
CDR3: CASSDFANTGELFF
DNA: TGCGCCAGCAGTGATTTCGCGAACACCGGGGAGCTGTTTTTT

V: TRBV4-1
J: TRBJ2-7
size: -
D: TRBD1
CDR3: CASSQPDRGIHEQYF
DNA: TGCGCCAGCAGCCAACCCGACAGGGGCATACACGAGCAGTACTTC

V: TRBV18
J: TRBJ2-7
size: -
D: TRBD1
CDR3: CASSTEDGTGVEQYF
DNA: TGTGCCAGCTCAACGGAGGACGGGACAGGGGTCGAGCAGTACTTC

V: TRBV7-7
J: TRBJ2-1
size: -
D: TRBD2
CDR3: CASSPLAGTSIDEQFF
DNA: TGTGCCAGCAGCCCCCTGGCCGGGACTAGCATCGATGAGCAGTTCTTC

V: TRBV5-1
J: TRBJ2-3
size: -
D: TRBD2
CDR3: CASSLGASGDTDTQYF
DNA: TGCGCCAGCAGCTTGGGGGCTAGCGGGGACACAGATACGCAGTATTTT

V: TRBV14
J: TRBJ2-7
size: few
D: -
CDR3: CASSHGGEQYF
DNA: TGTGCCAGCAGCCACGGTGGCGAGCAGTACTTC

V: TRBV27
J: TRBJ2-2
size: few
D: TRBD1
CDR3: CASSLKGARGELFF
DNA: TGTGCCAGCAGTTTAAAGGGGGCTCGGGGGGAGCTGTTTTTT

V: TRBV28
J: TRBJ2-3
size: -
D: TRBD2
CDR3: CASGTSGRVGDTQYF
DNA: TGTGCCAGCGGAACTAGCGGGAGGGTGGGAGATACGCAGTATTTT

V: TRBV2
J: TRBJ2-1
size: once
D: -
CDR3: CASSEEASQFF
DNA: TGTGCCAGCAGTGAAGAAGCGTCGCAGTTCTTC

V: TRBV19
J: TRBJ2-4
size: few
D: -
CDR3: CASSMDLDWKNIQYF
DNA: TGTGCCAGTAGTATGGATCTGGACTGGAAAAACATTCAGTACTTC

V: TRBV6-1
J: TRBJ2-5
size: once
D: TRBD2
CDR3: CASRGLAGEETQYF
DNA: TGTGCCAGCAGGGGACTAGCGGGAGAAGAGACCCAGTACTTC

V: TRBV29-1
J: TRBJ2-5
size: -
D: TRBD1
CDR3: CSAGQGGETQYF
DNA: TGCAGCGCGGGACAGGGGGGGGAGACCCAGTACTTC

V: TRBV6-1
J: TRBJ2-7
size: -
D: -
CDR3: CASSEAGGSYEQYF
DNA: TGTGCCAGCAGTGAAGCAGGGGGCTCCTACGAGCAGTACTTC

V: TRBV5-1
J: TRBJ2-7
size: -
D: TRBD2
CDR3: CASSLLAGPNEQYF
DNA: TGCGCCAGCAGCTTACTAGCGGGCCCAAACGAGCAGTACTTC

V: TRBV7-9
J: TRBJ2-5
size: few
D: -
CDR3: CASSSVRRLETQYF
DNA: TGTGCCAGCAGCTCCGTTCGGAGGCTAGAGACCCAGTACTTC

V: TRBV2
J: TRBJ2-5
size: -
D: -
CDR3: CASSVSETQYF
DNA: TGTGCCAGCAGTGTCTCAGAGACCCAGTACTTC

V: TRBV9
J: TRBJ2-7
size: -
D: -
CDR3: CASGEYEQYF
DNA: TGTGCCAGCGGAGAATACGAGCAGTACTTC

V: TRBV6-5
J: TRBJ2-1
size: -
D: TRBD2
CDR3: CASSGGSGNNEQFF
DNA: TGTGCCAGCAGTGGGGGTAGCGGGAACAATGAGCAGTTCTTC

V: TRBV30
J: TRBJ2-7
size: -
D: -
CDR3: CAWSSKTSLGAREQYF
DNA: TGTGCCTGGAGTTCCAAAACGTCACTGGGAGCTCGAGAGCAGTACTTC

V: TRBV5-6
J: TRBJ2-3
size: few
D: -
CDR3: CASTQWSTDTQYF
DNA: TGTGCCAGCACCCAGTGGAGCACAGATACGCAGTATTTT

V: TRBV9
J: TRBJ1-1
size: few
D: -
CDR3: CASSVAGAMNTEAFF
DNA: TGTGCCAGCAGCGTAGCAGGGGCCATGAACACTGAAGCTTTCTTT

V: TRBV4-2
J: TRBJ1-5
size: -
D: -
CDR3: CASSQEVTGNQPQHF
DNA: TGTGCCAGCAGCCAAGAGGTAACAGGCAATCAGCCCCAGCATTTT

V: TRBV27
J: TRBJ2-7
size: -
D: TRBD2
CDR3: CASRTSGTSYEQYF
DNA: TGTGCCAGCAGGACTAGCGGCACCTCCTACGAGCAGTACTTC

V: TRBV19
J: TRBJ2-1
size: -
D: -
CDR3: CASSLMGLNEQFF
DNA: TGTGCCAGTAGTTTGATGGGGCTCAATGAGCAGTTCTTC

V: TRBV27
J: TRBJ2-7
size: -
D: -
CDR3: CASSPTAAGEQYF
DNA: TGTGCCAGCAGCCCAACAGCAGCAGGGGAGCAGTACTTC

V: TRBV4-1
J: TRBJ2-1
size: -
D: TRBD2
CDR3: CASSQERSGAYNEQFF
DNA: TGCGCCAGCAGCCAAGAAAGGAGCGGGGCCTACAATGAGCAGTTCTTC

V: TRBV5-6
J: TRBJ1-5
size: once
D: -
CDR3: CASSLGGHSNQPQHF
DNA: TGTGCCAGCAGCTTGGGAGGACATAGCAATCAGCCCCAGCATTTT

V: TRBV30
J: TRBJ2-7
size: -
D: TRBD1
CDR3: CAWSAYRGRAMYYEQYF
DNA: TGTGCCTGGAGTGCGTACAGGGGGAGAGCTATGTACTACGAGCAGTACTTC

V: TRBV5-8
J: TRBJ2-5
size: -
D: -
CDR3: CASSLGLVTANQETQYF
DNA: TGTGCCAGCAGCTTGGGACTTGTGACAGCGAACCAAGAGACCCAGTACTTC

V: TRBV6-1
J: TRBJ2-1
size: -
D: TRBD2
CDR3: CASSEPPRTSRYNEQFF
DNA: TGTGCCAGCAGTGAACCGCCGAGGACTAGCCGATACAATGAGCAGTTCTTC

V: TRBV5-4
J: TRBJ1-5
size: -
D: -
CDR3: CASSLGPAGSNQPQHF
DNA: TGTGCCAGCAGCTTGGGCCCCGCAGGGTCCAATCAGCCCCAGCATTTT

V: TRBV6-6
J: TRBJ2-5
size: -
D: TRBD1
CDR3: CASSYYLGQGEETQYF
DNA: TGTGCCAGCAGTTACTATCTGGGACAGGGGGAAGAGACCCAGTACTTC

V: TRBV27
J: TRBJ2-1
size: -
D: TRBD2
CDR3: CASSPQAGGNHNEQFF
DNA: TGTGCCAGCAGTCCCCAAGCGGGAGGGAATCACAATGAGCAGTTCTTC

V: TRBV29-1
J: TRBJ2-2
size: -
D: -
CDR3: CSAKWGGPNTGELFF
DNA: TGCAGCGCAAAATGGGGGGGCCCGAACACCGGGGAGCTGTTTTTT

V: TRBV7-8
J: TRBJ1-5
size: -
D: -
CDR3: CASSPQSGPQHF
DNA: TGTGCCAGCAGCCCCCAGTCTGGGCCCCAGCATTTT

V: TRBV29-1
J: TRBJ2-7
size: -
D: TRBD1
CDR3: CSAGTANAYEQYF
DNA: TGCAGCGCGGGGACAGCTAATGCCTACGAGCAGTACTTC

V: TRBV5-1
J: TRBJ2-7
size: -
D: -
CDR3: CASSLVAGADEQYF
DNA: TGCGCCAGCAGCTTGGTGGCAGGGGCGGACGAGCAGTACTTC

V: TRBV5-1
J: TRBJ2-5
size: -
D: TRBD2
CDR3: CASSLRLAMEETQYF
DNA: TGCGCCAGCAGCTTAAGACTAGCGATGGAAGAGACCCAGTACTTC

V: TRBV19
J: TRBJ2-7
size: -
D: TRBD2
CDR3: CASSQKLAGVEQYF
DNA: TGTGCCAGTAGTCAAAAACTAGCGGGAGTGGAACAGTACTTC

V: TRBV19
J: TRBJ2-7
size: -
D: TRBD1
CDR3: CASSPGQAISYEQYF
DNA: TGTGCCAGTAGCCCGGGACAGGCTATCTCCTACGAGCAGTACTTC

V: TRBV5-4
J: TRBJ1-1
size: medium-sized
D: -
CDR3: CASSLQENTEAFF
DNA: TGTGCCAGCAGCTTGCAGGAGAACACTGAAGCTTTCTTT

V: TRBV29-1
J: TRBJ1-2
size: -
D: -
CDR3: CSAKGGHYGYTF
DNA: TGCAGCGCCAAGGGAGGGCACTATGGCTACACCTTC

V: TRBV2
J: TRBJ2-7
size: -
D: TRBD2
CDR3: CASTTAGGYEQYF
DNA: TGTGCCAGCACCACCGCGGGGGGCTACGAGCAGTACTTC